This T cell receptor (beta chain) was recovered during a study of blood T cell repertoires in COVID-19 (dated by TCRdb to the early 2020s). A note on the overall study: The collaborator samples originated in the United States, Italy and Spain and spanned the acute and convalescent phases of COVID-19. The material from the prospective study consisted of cDNA or gDNA derived from T cells, B-cell-depleted T cells, or PBMCs. The dataset comprised deeply sampled blood TCRbeta repertoires from subjects exposed to, actively infected with, or recovered from COVID-19. The repertoires were released in a freely available public database intended as a resource for research on the immune response to SARS-CoV-2. The samples were drawn from the first 160 participants of the ongoing ImmuneRACE study and from some 1,300 subjects provided by 6 global collaborators. The sample metadata nearly always contained a de-identified subject ID, COVID-19 status, age in years and sex. HLA class I and class II types, where available, came from metadata supplied by the sample provider rather than from assay-based typing.

The paper's findings and limits, for the study overall: The quantity of clinical and demographic metadata differed by source and by participant and was supplied without curation.

Details on this clone: The antigen this receptor binds is unknown. No much larger clonotype is one base removed from it; base qualities were not supplied.

TCRbeta CDR3 regions were amplified from genomic DNA by means of the immunoSEQ Assay, a bias-controlled multiplex PCR. As for the original processing: The number of nucleated cells in each sample was estimated by amplification of reference gene primers within the assay. To quantify the absolute abundance of each unique TCRbeta CDR3 rearrangement, sequence reads were collapsed and filtered. Productive Simpson clonality was computed per sample as the square root of Simpson's diversity index over productive rearrangements. Entries here come from immuneACCESS through TCRdb and include only in-frame sequences with V and J called. Some clones fail to appear in such tables; in the studies checked, an unresolved V gene covers under half of the shortfall, and the cause of the remainder is unknown. The D gene and trimming were derived from the DNA, and the V and J assignments and clone size from that table. The sample table lists about 210,000 clones, more than 70% of them with a count of one. The ten biggest clones cover 7.5% to 9% of the sample.

Whole blood was collected in K2EDTA tubes by collaborating institutions according to the institutions' own protocols. Collaborator samples were shipped for TCRbeta analysis as frozen whole blood, isolated PBMCs, or DNA extracted from either sample type. The CDR3 numbers 12 residues from cysteine through phenylalanine. The DNA shown is the 36-base CDR3, in frame from base 1. The junction carries 13 bases between V and J, which are trimmed by 5 bases and 11 bases respectively. The germline V gene yields SGHTA for CDR1 and FQGNSA for CDR2. The sequence derives from a woman between 50 and 59 years old with acute or convalescent COVID-19. The rearrangement joined TRBV7-2 to TRBJ1-5; no D segment can be confidently identified. Sample: peripheral blood. The DNA sequence is as follows: TGTGCCAGCAGCCCCATCTTCGGGACCCAGCATTTT. This encodes CASSPIFGTQHF.